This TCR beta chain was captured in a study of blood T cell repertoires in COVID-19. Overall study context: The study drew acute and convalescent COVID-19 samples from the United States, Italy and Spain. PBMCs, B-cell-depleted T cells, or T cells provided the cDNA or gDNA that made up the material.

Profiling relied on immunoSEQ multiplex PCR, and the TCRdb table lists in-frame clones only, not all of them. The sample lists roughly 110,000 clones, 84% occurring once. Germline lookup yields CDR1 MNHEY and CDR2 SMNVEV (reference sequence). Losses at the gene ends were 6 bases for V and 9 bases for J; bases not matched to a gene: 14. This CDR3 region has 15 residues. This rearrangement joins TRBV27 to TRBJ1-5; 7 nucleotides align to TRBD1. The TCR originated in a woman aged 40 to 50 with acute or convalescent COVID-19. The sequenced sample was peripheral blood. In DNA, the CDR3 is TGTGCCAGCAGGACCAACAGGGGTACTGAGGGGCCCCAGCATTTT. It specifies CASRTNRGTEGPQHF.